One sample yielded the 27 T cell receptor beta chains listed below, sequenced in a study of metastatic and nonmetastatic thyroid tumors. No treatment of any kind had been given to any patient before thyroid surgery. TCRdb reassembled clones from the PCR reads with MiXCR. The sample consists of over 10,000 clones, 32% of them appearing once. Sequenced material: tumor tissue. Every receptor here comes from a female donor with papillary thyroid cancer or a benign thyroid nodule (not recorded which). Some clones in this sample may be carry-over from other donors' samples.

J is TRBJ2-7 and V is TRBV15, with D maybe TRBD2 (5 bases). In germline, CDR1 is LNHNV, CDR2 YYDKDF (reference sequence). This CDR3 has 13 residues. V dropped 0 bases and J dropped 3 bases, with 6 bases sitting between them. The CDR3 nucleotides read TGTGCCACCAGCAGAGATCGGGGCTACGAGCAGTACTTC. Encoded protein: CATSRDRGYEQYF. The whole variable domain, remainder taken from reference TRBV15 and TRBJ2-7, is DAMVIQNPRYQVTQFGKPVTLSCSQTLNHNVMYWYQQKSSQAPKLLFHYYDKDFNNEADTPDNFQSRRPNTSFCFLDIRSPGLGDTAMYLCATSRDRGYEQYFGPGTRLTVT.

The CDR3 sequence: CASSGRGPSYEQYF. In DNA, the CDR3 is TGCGCCAGCAGCGGACGGGGCCCGAGCTACGAGCAGTACTTC. This sequence joins TRBV5-1 and TRBJ2-7; D possibly uses TRBD1 or TRBD2 (5 bases each). CDR1 SGHRS and CDR2 YFSETQ come from the germline V gene. The CDR3 is 14 residues long. Trimming took 4 bases from V and 3 from J, leaving 14 bases between them.

This clone is medium-sized (0.01 to 0.1%) by share. The V and J genes are TRBV6-2 or TRBV6-3 and TRBJ2-7, with D possibly TRBD2 on 6 matching bases. CDR1 is MNHEY, CDR2 SVGEGT, per germline. CDR3 size: 16 residues. Deletions cut 7 bases from V and 2 bases from J, with 21 bases between. The CDR3 sequence: CASTLGVGGVAYEQYF. Written as DNA, the CDR3 is TGTGCCAGCACCCTCGGGGTGGGAGGTGTGGCCTACGAGCAGTACTTC.

Only one count was recorded for this clone. The gene calls are TRBV10-2 and TRBJ1-1; unclear D gene. CDR1 and CDR2 from the germline V gene are WSHSY and SAAADI. The CDR3 is 12 amino acids. Trimming removed 6 bases at V and 1 base at J, with 6 bases between. Here the CDR3 reads CASRAQNTEAFF. CDR3 DNA: TGCGCCAGCAGAGCGCAGAACACTGAAGCTTTCTTT.

This clone was recorded a few times. The chain has TRBV29-1 and TRBJ1-2; TRBD1 matches 8 bases. The V and J ends lost 5 bases and 4 bases, in that order; junction bases with no gene match: 3. The CDR3 is made up of 12 amino acids. Germline values: CDR1 SQVTM, CDR2 ANQGSEA. DNA of the CDR3: TGCAGCGTTTTGGACAGGGCCTATGGCTACACCTTC. The encoded protein is CSVLDRAYGYTF. The full variable domain, rest sourced from reference TRBV29-1 and TRBJ1-2, is SAVISQKPSRDICQRGTSLTIQCQVDSQVTMMFWYRQQPGQSLTLIATANQGSEATYESGFVIDKFPISRPNLTFSTLTVSNMSPEDSSIYLCSVLDRAYGYTFGSGTRLTVV.

The rearrangement links TRBV2 to TRBJ2-2, with D unclear. The CDR3 sequence is 13 residues long. CDR1 and CDR2 (germline): SNHLY, FYNNEI. The ends were cut back, 5 bases at V and 6 bases at J, with 10 bases in the middle. The CDR3 DNA reads TGTGCCAGCAGTTCAGGAAGGGCCGGGGAGCTGTTTTTT. Residues: CASSSGRAGELFF.

The chain is built from TRBV6-1 and TRBJ2-7; D is possibly TRBD1 or TRBD2 (5 bases each). Between the trimmed V and J ends, which lost 2 bases and 0 bases, there was a span of 11 bases. Germline V CDR1 and CDR2: MNHNS, SASEGT. This CDR3 comprises 15 residues. The CDR3 is CASSERSGSSYEQYF. In DNA, the CDR3 is TGTGCCAGCAGTGAAAGGTCAGGGAGCTCCTACGAGCAGTACTTC.

V gene TRBV3-1 combines with J gene TRBJ2-7; TRBD2 agrees at 12 bases. In germline, CDR1 is LGHDT, CDR2 YNNKEL (reference sequence). This CDR3 region has 15 residues. The V segment lost 2 bases and the J segment 2 bases; nucleotides outside the gene matches: 1. CDR3 loop: CASSQSSGRAYEQYF. The CDR3 DNA reads TGTGCCAGCAGCCAATCTAGCGGGAGGGCCTACGAGCAGTACTTC.

In its sample, this clone was seen many times. The chain combines TRBV24-1 with TRBJ2-3, with D possibly TRBD1 on 6 matching bases. The CDR3 has 18 residues. The ends were cut back, 0 bases at V and 2 bases at J, with 17 bases in the middle. CDR1 KGHDR and CDR2 SFDVKD come from the germline V gene. CDR3 amino acids: CATSDLQVQGPNTDTQYF. The CDR3 DNA is TGTGCCACCAGTGATTTGCAAGTACAGGGCCCAAACACAGATACGCAGTATTTT.

This clone is deemed medium-sized (0.01 to 0.1%). The chain has TRBV4-1 and TRBJ2-4; TRBD1 might be the D (5 bases). The CDR3 runs to 17 residues. CDR1 and CDR2 from the germline V gene are MGHRA and YSYEKL. With 1 base removed from V and 2 bases from J, the gap between germline ends came to 15 bases. CDR3 DNA: TGCGCCAGCAGCCAAGTTATCAGGGCCGGGTCCAAAAACATTCAGTACTTC. Protein sequence: CASSQVIRAGSKNIQYF.

As regards this clone: One end of the junction fails to match germline, which may point to a read error. V is TRBV28 and J is TRBJ1-5; D remains unclear. There are 12 residues in the CDR3. Germline CDR1 MDHEN, CDR2 SYDVKM. CDR3 region: CAAQVGWQPHHF. The DNA of the CDR3 is TGTGCCGCCCAGGTAGGGTGGCAGCCCCATCATTTT.

This clone was counted only a few times. One junction end disagrees with the germline gene, perhaps due to a read error. The rearrangement links TRBV28 to TRBJ2-5, with 9 bases matching TRBD1. The CDR3 covers 12 residues. Germline V gene sequence: CDR1 MDHEN, CDR2 SYDVKM. The CDR3, as DNA: TGTTCCAGCAGAACAGGGGGCCAGACCCAGTACTTC. Residues: CSSRTGGQTQYF.

The CDR3 loop is CSARARGRDQETQYF. The CDR3 DNA reads as TGCAGTGCTAGGGCTCGTGGGAGGGACCAAGAGACCCAGTACTTC. J is TRBJ2-5 and V is TRBV20-1; 7 nucleotides match TRBD2. The CDR3 spans 15 residues. Germline CDR1 is DFQATT and CDR2 is SNEGSKA (reference sequence). The trim removed 3 bases at V and 0 bases at J, leaving 7 bases unmatched.

The chain combines TRBV5-1 with TRBJ1-6, with a weak D call TRBD1 (6 bases). The germline CDR1 and CDR2 sequences are SGHRS and YFSETQ. The CDR3 totals 16 residues. Trimming took 0 bases from V and 2 from J, leaving 9 bases between them. In DNA, the CDR3 is TGCGCCAGCAGCTTGGGCGGACAGACCTATAATTCACCCCTCCACTTT. Protein product: CASSLGGQTYNSPLHF.

The gene calls are TRBV9 and TRBJ2-7; D might be TRBD2 (6 bases). Looked up from germline, CDR1 is SGDLS and CDR2 is YYNGEE. The ends were cut back, 4 bases at V and 6 bases at J, with 17 bases in the middle. This CDR3 contains 14 residues. CDR3 amino acids: CASSPGTELGEQYF. In DNA, the CDR3 is TGTGCCAGCAGCCCAGGGACTGAACTGGGCGAGCAGTACTTC.

In its sample, this clone was seen a few times. The V call is TRBV12-3 or TRBV12-4, the J call TRBJ2-3; 12 bases map to TRBD2. V was pared by 7 bases and J by 3 bases, with 11 bases of the junction left unmatched. The CDR3 runs to 17 residues. The CDR3 here is CASKKIETSGRTDTQYF. As DNA, the CDR3 is TGTGCCAGCAAAAAAATAGAGACTAGCGGGAGAACAGATACGCAGTATTTT.

The chain joins TRBV30 to TRBJ2-2, with D possibly TRBD2 on 5 matching bases. The V gene's germline CDR1 is GTSNPN and CDR2 SVGIG (reference sequence). CDR3 length equals 17 residues. The ends were cut back, 3 bases at V and 3 bases at J, with 20 bases in the middle. For the CDR3, the DNA is TGTGCCTGGAGGATCAAAGAAATTGACTACGACACCGGGGAGCTGTTTTTT. Translating gives CAWRIKEIDYDTGELFF.

The genes are TRBV9 and TRBJ2-1, with 8 bases identical to TRBD2. The V gene's germline CDR1 is SGDLS and CDR2 YYNGEE. Trimming at V came to 6 bases and at J to 1 base, leaving 12 bases not matched to a gene. The CDR3 is 17 amino acids. Here the CDR3 reads CASMDSGTGESYNEQFF. In DNA form, the CDR3 reads TGTGCCAGCATGGATAGCGGGACCGGCGAGTCCTACAATGAGCAGTTCTTC.

The V call is TRBV20-1, the J call TRBJ1-3, with 8 nucleotides matching TRBD1. CDR3 length: 14 amino acids. The germline CDR1 and CDR2 sequences are DFQATT and SNEGSKA (reference sequence). V lost 0 bases, J lost 4 bases, and 2 bases stayed unmatched. The CDR3 region is CSARDRTGGNTIYF. CDR3 in DNA: TGCAGTGCTAGAGACCGGACAGGGGGAAACACCATATATTTT.

By sample share, this clone is medium-sized. The genes are TRBV11-2 and TRBJ1-2; 9 bases align to TRBD1. J gave up 5 bases and V 5 bases, and 9 bases lay outside the gene matches. Germline loops: CDR1 SGHAT, CDR2 FQNNGV. The CDR3 is made up of 15 amino acids. The CDR3 nucleotides are TGTGCCAGCAGCCCTACGGGGACAGGGAGGTATGGCTACACCTTC. Translation gives CASSPTGTGRYGYTF. The variable domain in full, completed from reference TRBV11-2 and TRBJ1-2, reads EAGVAQSPRYKIIEKRQSVAFWCNPISGHATLYWYQQILGQGPKLLIQFQNNGVVDDSQLPKDRFSAERLKGVDSTLKIQPAKLEDSAVYLCASSPTGTGRYGYTFGSGTRLTVV.

The table lists this clone with a count of one. The chain combines TRBV11-2 with TRBJ2-7; a possible D gene is TRBD2 (6 bases). This CDR3 comprises 14 residues. Per germline, CDR1 SGHAT and CDR2 FQNNGV. V was trimmed by 5 bases and J by 0 bases, leaving 11 bases between them. The CDR3 region is CASSLGGRSYEQYF. The CDR3 DNA reads as TGTGCCAGCAGCCTAGGAGGGCGCTCCTACGAGCAGTACTTC.

This clone is labeled medium-sized (0.01 to 0.1%). This chain links TRBV15 with TRBJ1-5; D not resolved. The germline V gene encodes CDR1 LNHNV and CDR2 YYDKDF (reference sequence). Trimming took off 1 base at V and 2 bases at J, with 12 bases between the two ends. The CDR3 has 16 amino acids. The CDR3 spells CATSRGVEGGNQPQHF. Here the CDR3 DNA reads TGTGCCACCAGCAGAGGAGTAGAAGGAGGCAATCAGCCCCAGCATTTT.

This chain joins TRBV7-9 and TRBJ2-7; D uncertain. V lost 1 base, J lost 1 base, and 8 bases lay in between. Germline CDR1 is SEHNR and CDR2 is FQNEAQ (reference sequence). The CDR3 totals 14 residues. The CDR3, as DNA: TGTGCCAGCAGCTTAGTGGGCGAATCCTACGAGCAGTACTTC. As protein: CASSLVGESYEQYF. The variable domain in full, completed from reference TRBV7-9 and TRBJ2-7, reads DTGVSQNPRHKITKRGQNVTFRCDPISEHNRLYWYRQTLGQGPEFLTYFQNEAQLEKSRLLSDRFSAERPKGSFSTLEIQRTEQGDSAMYLCASSLVGESYEQYFGPGTRLTVT.

The chain links TRBV20-1 to TRBJ2-7; 11 nucleotides agree with TRBD2. Trimming took 0 bases from V and 2 from J; bases not matched to a gene: 15. This CDR3 is built from 19 residues. Germline CDR1 and CDR2: DFQATT and SNEGSKA (reference sequence). CDR3 DNA sequence: TGCAGTGCTAGAGATAGTCTAGCGGGAGGCAAACGGCGGACCTACGAGCAGTACTTC. Translated: CSARDSLAGGKRRTYEQYF.

V and J are TRBV6-1 and TRBJ2-1, with TRBD1 matching over 7 bases. J gave up 1 base and V 6 bases, and 6 bases lay outside the gene matches. The CDR3 covers 15 residues. CDR1 and CDR2 from the germline V gene are MNHNS and SASEGT. The DNA of the CDR3 is TGTGCCAGCAGAAGGGGACAGTGGTCCTACAATGAGCAGTTCTTC. This sequence encodes CASRRGQWSYNEQFF.

V and J are TRBV11-3 and TRBJ2-7; 8 bases match TRBD1. V shed 4 bases, J shed 8 bases, and the junction held 13 bases outside the gene matches. Germline lookup yields CDR1 SGHNT and CDR2 YENEEA. The CDR3 has 15 residues. The CDR3 DNA follows: TGTGCCAGCAGCTCGCGATCCGGGACAGGTCATAAGCAGTACTTC. The encoded protein is CASSSRSGTGHKQYF.

A word on this clone: An end of the junction does not agree with germline; a read error may underlie this. This chain connects TRBV10-1 to TRBJ2-7; D is unclear. The CDR3 length is 13 residues. Germline CDR1 reads WNHNN; CDR2 reads SYGVQD (reference sequence). CDR3 sequence (DNA): TGCGCCAGCGACGACTCCTACTCCCACGAGCAGTACTTC. Encoded protein: CASDDSYSHEQYF.